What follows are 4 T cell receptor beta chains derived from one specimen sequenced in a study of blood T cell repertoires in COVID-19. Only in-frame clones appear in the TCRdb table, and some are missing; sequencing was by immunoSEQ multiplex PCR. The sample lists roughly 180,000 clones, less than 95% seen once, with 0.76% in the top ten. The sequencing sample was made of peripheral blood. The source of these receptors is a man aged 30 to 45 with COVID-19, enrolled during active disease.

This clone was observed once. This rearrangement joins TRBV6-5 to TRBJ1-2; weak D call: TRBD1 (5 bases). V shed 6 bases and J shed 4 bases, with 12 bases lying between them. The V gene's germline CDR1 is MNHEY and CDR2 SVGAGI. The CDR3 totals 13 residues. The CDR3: CASSLQETYGYTF. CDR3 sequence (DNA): TGTGCCAGCAGCCTACAGGAGACCTATGGCTACACCTTC.

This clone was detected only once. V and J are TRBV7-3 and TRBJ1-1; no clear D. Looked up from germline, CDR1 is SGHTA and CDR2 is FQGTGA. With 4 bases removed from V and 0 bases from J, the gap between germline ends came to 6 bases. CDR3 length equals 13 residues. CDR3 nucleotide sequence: TGTGCCAGCAGCTCACAGCTGAACACTGAAGCTTTCTTT. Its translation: CASSSQLNTEAFF.

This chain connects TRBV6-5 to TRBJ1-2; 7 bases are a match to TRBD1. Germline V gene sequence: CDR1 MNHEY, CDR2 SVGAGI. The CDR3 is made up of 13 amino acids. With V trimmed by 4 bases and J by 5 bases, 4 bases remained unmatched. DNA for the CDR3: TGTGCCAGCAGTTCAACAGGGGAGTATGGCTACACCTTC. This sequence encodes CASSSTGEYGYTF.

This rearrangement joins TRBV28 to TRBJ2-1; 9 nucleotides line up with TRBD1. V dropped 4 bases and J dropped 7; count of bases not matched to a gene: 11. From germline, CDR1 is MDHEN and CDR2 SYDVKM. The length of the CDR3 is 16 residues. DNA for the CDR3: TGTGCCAGCAGTTCCTACAGGGGGCGGTTGAGTAATGAGCAGTTCTTC. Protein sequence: CASSSYRGRLSNEQFF.